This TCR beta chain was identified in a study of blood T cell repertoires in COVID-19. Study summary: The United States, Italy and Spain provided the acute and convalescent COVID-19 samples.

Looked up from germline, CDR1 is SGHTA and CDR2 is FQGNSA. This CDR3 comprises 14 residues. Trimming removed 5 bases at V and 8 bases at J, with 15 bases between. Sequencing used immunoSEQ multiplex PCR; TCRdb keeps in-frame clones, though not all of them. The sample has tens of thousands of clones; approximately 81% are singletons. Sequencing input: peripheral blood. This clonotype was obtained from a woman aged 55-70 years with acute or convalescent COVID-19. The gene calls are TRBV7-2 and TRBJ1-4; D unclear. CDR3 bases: TGTGCCAGCAGCCCGCAGCCCACGAGGGAAAAACTGTTTTTT. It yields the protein CASSPQPTREKLFF.